This T cell receptor beta chain is from a study of cytomegalovirus exposure and HLA in healthy donors. Primers: 60 Vbeta forward and 13 Jbeta reverse. This table comes from immunoSEQ multiplex PCR, and its TCRdb copy is limited to in-frame clones, with some not included. The sample yields over 150,000 clones, roughly 80% seen once. About this clone: The antigen is unknown.

Each of the donors was a healthy bone marrow donor. General study findings and limits: In vitro, a few CMV-associated chains proved specific for CMV antigens. Follow-up analysis later connected one missense variant in DCLRE1C with trimming of TCR beta V- and J-genes.

This CDR3 is built from 15 residues. Trimming cost V 5 bases and J 1 base, with 12 bases left between them. CDR1 is MDHEN, CDR2 SYDVKM, per germline. The origin of this receptor is a middle-aged man in good health and CMV-seronegative. The sequencing sample was made of PBMCs. The V gene is TRBV28, the J gene TRBJ1-5, with D possibly TRBD1 on 5 matching bases. The CDR3 protein is CASSPPGSSNQPQHF. The CDR3 coding sequence is TGTGCCAGCAGTCCTCCAGGGTCCAGCAATCAGCCCCAGCATTTT. Complete variable domain (other parts from reference TRBV28 and TRBJ1-5): DVKVTQSSRYLVKRTGEKVFLECVQDMDHENMFWYRQDPGLGLRLIYFSYDVKMKEKGDIPEGYSVSREKKERFSLILESASTNQTSMYLCASSPPGSSNQPQHFGDGTRLSIL.